This TCR beta chain emerged from a study of blood T cells in healthy people across ages. Findings of the study overall: With age, beta diversity per million T cells declined roughly linearly, significantly by approximately 41.

Trimming shortened V by 5 bases and J by 1 base, and 14 bases separated the two germline ends. Germline V lookup: CDR1 DFQATT, CDR2 SNEGSKA (reference sequence). The CDR3 has 14 amino acids. Remarks on this clonotype: Antigen specificity is unknown.

Donation came from healthy Caucasian individuals in Russia who were aged 6 to 90. A second PCR, run for roughly 7 to 11 cycles, used a sample-barcoded 5' primer plus a J-beta primer mix. Every sample produced at least 2.5 million CDR3-containing paired-end reads. TCRdb redid the calling of the 5' RACE reads with MiXCR, one entry per CDR3 protein. The repertoire includes about 800,000 distinct CDR3 sequences, about 62% of them detected once, and 22% sits in the top ten. J is TRBJ2-5 and V is TRBV20-1; D gene uncertain. The specimen was blood. This receptor was taken from a man aged 25-45 years in good health. The CDR3 sequence is CSAEGVASQETQYF. The CDR3 bases are TGCAGTGCTGAAGGCGTCGCTTCCCAAGAGACCCAGTACTTC.